The 15 T cell receptor beta chains listed next were all sequenced from one sample in a study of OX40 agonist ivuxolimab in advanced cancers. The data were produced by immunoSEQ multiplex PCR, yet TCRdb's version contains in-frame clones alone and is incomplete. The sample holds about 96,000 clones, 70% to 85% seen once. The input for sequencing was CD4+ or CD8+ T cells sorted from blood, taken in a trial of the OX40 agonist ivuxolimab. These receptors originate from an adult with an advanced solid tumor such as melanoma, head and neck, liver or kidney cancer.

The chain employs TRBV30 and TRBJ2-2; D is tentatively TRBD1 or TRBD2 (5 bases each). This CDR3 has 14 residues. Between the trimmed V and J ends, which lost 0 bases and 4 bases, there was a span of 9 bases. Germline CDR1 and CDR2: GTSNPN and SVGIG (reference sequence). This CDR3 is CAWSVRAGTGELFF. The CDR3 DNA follows: TGTGCCTGGAGTGTCAGGGCGGGCACCGGGGAGCTGTTTTTT.

The CDR3 protein is CASTAGFTGELFF. CDR3 coding DNA: TGTGCCAGCACCGCGGGATTCACCGGGGAGCTGTTTTTT. The chain couples TRBV6-5 to TRBJ2-2; TRBD2 might be the D (6 bases). The CDR3 has 13 amino acids. The V end lost 7 bases, the J end lost 4 bases, and 10 bases lay between the germline ends. Germline V lookup: CDR1 MNHEY, CDR2 SVGAGI.

The J gene is TRBJ2-7, the V gene TRBV25-1; D possibly corresponds to TRBD2 (6 bases). V was shortened by 6 bases and J by 2 bases, with 11 bases between the two germline ends. Germline V gives CDR1 MGHDK, CDR2 SYGVNS. This CDR3 contains 13 residues. CDR3 DNA: TGTGCCAGCAGCGCTGGGGGGACCTACGAGCAGTACTTC. Protein product: CASSAGGTYEQYF.

The chain combines TRBV7-2 with TRBJ1-5; D is ambiguous. The germline V gene encodes CDR1 SGHTA and CDR2 FQGNSA. The CDR3 totals 14 residues. V was trimmed by 1 base and J by 1 base, leaving 5 bases between them. This CDR3 is CASSLVRSNQPQHF. The CDR3 bases are TGTGCCAGCAGCTTAGTCCGCAGCAATCAGCCCCAGCATTTT.

V and J are TRBV6-5 and TRBJ1-5; D gene unclear. Trimming cost V 0 bases and J 3 bases, with 6 bases left between them. Germline V gene sequence: CDR1 MNHEY, CDR2 SVGAGI. CDR3 size: 14 residues. In nucleotides, the CDR3 is TGTGCCAGCAGTTACTCATCAGTCAATCAGCCCCAGCATTTT. Its translation is CASSYSSVNQPQHF.

The sample holds one count of this clone. The V gene is TRBV19, the J gene TRBJ2-7; 9 bases match TRBD1. The CDR3 is 12 amino acids. V was pared by 4 bases and J by 7 bases, with 2 bases of the junction left unmatched. From germline, CDR1 is LNHDA and CDR2 SQIVND (reference sequence). CDR3 sequence reads: CASSRTGAEQYF. CDR3 coding DNA: TGTGCCAGTAGTAGGACAGGGGCTGAGCAGTACTTC.

This chain connects TRBV29-1 to TRBJ1-5; D gene ambiguous. Trimming took 4 bases from V and 2 from J, leaving 9 bases between them. This CDR3 has 13 residues. The germline CDR1 and CDR2 sequences are SQVTM and ANQGSEA. CDR3 amino acids: CSVGLVGNQPQHF. For the CDR3, the DNA is TGCAGCGTTGGTCTTGTCGGCAATCAGCCCCAGCATTTT.

The table lists this clone with a count of one. This chain links TRBV5-1 with TRBJ1-5, with TRBD1 matching 7 bases. The junction had 6 bases not matched to a gene; V was cut back by 4 bases and J by 2 bases. The CDR3 is 15 amino acids. The V gene's germline CDR1 is SGHRS and CDR2 YFSETQ. The CDR3 protein is CASSPDGTGNQPQHF. The CDR3 DNA sequence: TGCGCCAGCAGCCCGGACGGGACAGGCAATCAGCCCCAGCATTTT.

V is TRBV19 and J is TRBJ2-2; TRBD1 matches at 7 bases. V lost 4 bases, J lost 6 bases, and 17 bases stayed unmatched. Germline V gene lookup returns CDR1 LNHDA and CDR2 SQIVND (reference sequence). This CDR3 has 18 amino acids. As DNA, the CDR3 is TGTGCCAGTAGTAGAGACAGGGTTGGAAGTGTTGGGGCCGGGGAGCTGTTTTTT. Translation gives CASSRDRVGSVGAGELFF.

The chain is built from TRBV2 and TRBJ1-2, with a tentative D call TRBD1 (6 bases). This CDR3 contains 15 residues. CDR1 is SNHLY, CDR2 FYNNEI, per germline. V shed 4 bases and J shed 1 base, with 13 bases lying between them. The CDR3 sequence is CASSGAGGDNYGYTF. As DNA, the CDR3 is TGTGCCAGCAGTGGGGCGGGGGGCGATAACTATGGCTACACCTTC. Full variable domain (rest looked up from reference TRBV2 and TRBJ1-2): EPEVTQTPSHQVTQMGQEVILRCVPISNHLYFYWYRQILGQKVEFLVSFYNNEISEKSEIFDDQFSVERPDGSNFTLKIRSTKLEDSAMYFCASSGAGGDNYGYTFGSGTRLTVV.

This CDR3 is CASGGDEQFF. CDR3 coding DNA: TGTGCCAGCGGAGGTGATGAGCAGTTCTTC. The V gene is TRBV7-9, the J gene TRBJ2-1; tentative D call: TRBD2 (5 bases). The germline V gene has CDR1 SEHNR and CDR2 FQNEAQ (reference sequence). V lost 8 bases and J lost 8, with 7 bases in between. The CDR3 has 10 residues.

The sample holds a few counts of this clone. This chain joins TRBV7-2 and TRBJ2-7; TRBD2 aligns across 8 bases. Germline CDR1 reads SGHTA; CDR2 reads FQGNSA. V lost 3 bases, J lost 3 bases, and 4 bases stayed unmatched. CDR3 length: 14 amino acids. CDR3: CASSLKRGIYEQYF. The DNA of the CDR3 is TGTGCCAGCAGCTTGAAGCGGGGGATCTACGAGCAGTACTTC.

The V gene is TRBV18, the J gene TRBJ2-1, with D uncertain. The CDR3 covers 16 residues. Per germline, CDR1 KGHSH and CDR2 LQKENI. V gave up 3 bases and J gave up 9 bases, with 21 bases separating them. The CDR3 region is CASSPPEHGKASEQFF. CDR3 DNA: TGTGCCAGCTCACCCCCCGAGCACGGAAAAGCCAGTGAGCAGTTCTTC.

V and J are TRBV19 and TRBJ1-2, with TRBD1 identical over 9 bases. The CDR3 runs to 15 residues. V was clipped by 3 bases and J by 4 bases; unmatched bases: 6. Looked up from germline, CDR1 is LNHDA and CDR2 is SQIVND (reference sequence). The CDR3 region is CASSMQGQGSYGYTF. The DNA for the CDR3 is TGTGCCAGTAGTATGCAGGGACAGGGAAGCTATGGCTACACCTTC.

This chain uses TRBV5-6 with TRBJ2-5, with unresolved D. The CDR3 runs to 16 residues. Trimming took off 1 base at V and 1 base at J, with 14 bases between the two ends. Germline CDR1 SGHDT, CDR2 YYEEEE. The CDR3 nucleotides are TGTGCCAGCAGCTTGTCAGCGAGATCACCCCAAGAGACCCAGTACTTC. Its translation: CASSLSARSPQETQYF.